Sequencing of this T cell receptor beta chain was carried out in a study of Tregs in tolerant kidney transplant recipients (dated by TCRdb to 2018 to 2020). The study in broad terms: Before combined kidney and bone marrow transplantation, this study identified donor-specific regulatory T cells using TCRbeta sequencing and then followed those same cells after transplant.

Overall study outcomes, separate from this receptor: Donor-specific Treg expansion was found to exceed global Treg expansion in tolerant patients, suggesting antigen-driven rather than nonspecific expansion. Expanding Tregs with activated donor B cells appeared to identify the most biologically relevant and donor-specific TCRbeta repertoire. For some patients the PCR primers changed over time, which made it impossible to compare the samples from those patients at the nucleotide level. Biological reproducibility was not examined directly, but technical replication error appeared to be minimal. Because only a small number of patients were included, the study had limitations, and the results will need to be validated in larger populations as well as under other immunosuppression protocols.

Notes on this clone: The specificity of this receptor is unknown. No qualities accompany the bases; no much larger clone lies one base away.

The transplants used related donors with nonmyeloablative bone marrow transplantation, and mixed chimerism in the human trials was transient. Unstimulated Tregs (CD4+CD25+CD127-), CD4+ non-Tregs (CD4+CD25-), CD4 and CD8 cells were FACS-sorted from thawed PBMCs. The patients were a few recipients of combined kidney and bone marrow transplants from the ITN036ST trial, and samples were available only for these trial subjects. Healthy control blood was separated into PBMCs by Ficoll density gradient and cryopreserved, and patient PBMCs were collected both before and after transplant. Its CDR3 holds 14 amino acids, cysteine through phenylalanine. The sequence is cut down to CDR3 DNA, 42 bases in frame from base 1. V is pared back by 0 bases and J by 4 bases, with 10 bases lying between the germline termini. The germline V gene sets CDR1 to SGHDT and CDR2 to YYEEEE. For TCRbeta CDR3 sequencing, genomic DNA from the sorted cells was extracted using the QIAGEN DNeasy Blood and Tissue Kit. Through immunoSEQ, high-throughput TCRbeta CDR3 sequencing was done commercially, including PCR amplification with internal controls and bias correction. The source study handled its data this way. Unique productive TCRbeta sequences were defined by CDR3 nucleotide sequence where primers matched, and otherwise by CDR3 amino acid sequence together with Vbeta and Jbeta genes. Sorting error was corrected by removing sequences shared between sorted populations at a frequency ratio of 2:1 or less, and the remaining shared sequences were assigned to the higher population. Sequences were defined as donor-reactive when expanded at least 5-fold in CFSE-low cells versus unstimulated cells and present at a frequency of at least 0.01% in CFSE-low cells. Jensen-Shannon divergence calculated on the top 100 TCRbeta sequences ranked by frequency was used to measure repertoire divergence. For any sample with multiple sequencing runs, sorting error was corrected in each run separately before the runs were pooled. TCRdb limited this immuneACCESS table to in-frame rearrangements with V and J called. A share of clones is missing; checked studies link under half to unresolved V genes, and the rest is unexplained. That table furnishes V, J and clone size, whereas the DNA furnished D and trimming. This sample is represented by 40,000 to 50,000 clones; roughly 90% of them were singletons. The ten largest account for 15% to 17% of the sample.

This TCR came from a human patient who received a combined kidney and bone marrow transplant. After a transplant, some of the T cells may come from the graft donor. Material: CD8+ T cells from blood (PBMCs), obtained 12 months after the transplant. The rearrangement combines TRBV5-6 with TRBJ1-2, and the D gene may be TRBD1, 6 bases matching. The CDR3 region reads CASSLVRGSYGYTF. In nucleotide form, the sequence is TGTGCCAGCAGCTTGGTTAGGGGGAGCTATGGCTACACCTTC.